The clone carrying this TCR beta chain has more than one count but fewer than ten. The record originates from a study of blood T cells in healthy people across ages. Through a sample-barcoded 5' primer and a J-beta primer mix, a second PCR was run for about 6 to 11 cycles. The template-switch adaptor was a 5' adaptor with 12 random nucleotides. It tagged each cDNA molecule. TCRdb called the 5' RACE reads again in MiXCR, with one record for every CDR3 protein. The sample lists about 1.4 million distinct CDR3 sequences; approximately 60% were seen once. This receptor was identified in a man between 18 and 35 years old in good health. Material: blood.

The CDR3, as DNA: TGCAGCGGGGATAGATCGGGGACTGAAGCTTTCTTT. It yields the protein CSGDRSGTEAFF. The J gene is TRBJ1-1, the V gene TRBV29-1, with D hard to call. Between the trimmed V and J ends, which lost 7 bases and 5 bases, there was a span of 14 bases. The germline gives CDR1 SQVTM, CDR2 ANQGSEA. The length of the CDR3 is 12 residues.